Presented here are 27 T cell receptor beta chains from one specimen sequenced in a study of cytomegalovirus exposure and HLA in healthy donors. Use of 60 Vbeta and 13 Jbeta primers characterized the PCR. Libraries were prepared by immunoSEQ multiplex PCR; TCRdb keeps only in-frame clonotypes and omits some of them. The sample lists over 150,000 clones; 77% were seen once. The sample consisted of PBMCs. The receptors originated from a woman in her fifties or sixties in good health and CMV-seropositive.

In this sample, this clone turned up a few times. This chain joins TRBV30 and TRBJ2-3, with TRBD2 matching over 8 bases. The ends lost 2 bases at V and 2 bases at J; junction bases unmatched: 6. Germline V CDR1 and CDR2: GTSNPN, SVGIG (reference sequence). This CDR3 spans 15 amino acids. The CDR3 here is CAWSTELAVTDTQYF. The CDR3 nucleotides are TGTGCCTGGAGTACCGAACTAGCGGTCACAGATACGCAGTATTTT.

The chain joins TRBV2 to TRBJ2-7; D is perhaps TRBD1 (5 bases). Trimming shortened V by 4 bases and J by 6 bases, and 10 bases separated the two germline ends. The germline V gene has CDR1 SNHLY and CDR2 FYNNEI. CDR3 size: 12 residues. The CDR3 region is CASSGLGAEQYF. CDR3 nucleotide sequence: TGTGCCAGCAGTGGTCTAGGGGCCGAGCAGTACTTC.

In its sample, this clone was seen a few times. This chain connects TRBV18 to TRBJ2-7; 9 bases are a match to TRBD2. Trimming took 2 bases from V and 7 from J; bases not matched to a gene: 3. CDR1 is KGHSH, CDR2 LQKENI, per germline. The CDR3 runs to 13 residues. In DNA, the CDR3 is TGTGCCAGCTCACCAGGTCTAGCGGGGGAGCAGTACTTC. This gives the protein CASSPGLAGEQYF.

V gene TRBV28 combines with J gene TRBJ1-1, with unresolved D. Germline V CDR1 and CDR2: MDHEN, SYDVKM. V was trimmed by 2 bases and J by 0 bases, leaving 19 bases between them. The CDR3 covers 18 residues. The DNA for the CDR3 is TGTGCCAGCAGTTTAACTATCCCCTCGGTAGATATGAACACTGAAGCTTTCTTT. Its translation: CASSLTIPSVDMNTEAFF.

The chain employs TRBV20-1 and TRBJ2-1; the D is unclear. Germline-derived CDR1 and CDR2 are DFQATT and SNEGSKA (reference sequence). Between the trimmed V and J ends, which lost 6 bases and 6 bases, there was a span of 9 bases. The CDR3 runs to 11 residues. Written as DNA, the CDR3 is TGCAGTGCCGCGGTCCTCAATGAGCAGTTCTTC. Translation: CSAAVLNEQFF.

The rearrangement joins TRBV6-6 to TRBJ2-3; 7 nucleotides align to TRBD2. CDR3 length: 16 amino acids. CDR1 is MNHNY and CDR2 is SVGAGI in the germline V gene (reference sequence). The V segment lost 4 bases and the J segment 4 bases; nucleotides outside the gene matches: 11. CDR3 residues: CASSFGLETESDTQYF. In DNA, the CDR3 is TGTGCCAGCAGTTTCGGACTAGAGACAGAATCAGATACGCAGTATTTT.

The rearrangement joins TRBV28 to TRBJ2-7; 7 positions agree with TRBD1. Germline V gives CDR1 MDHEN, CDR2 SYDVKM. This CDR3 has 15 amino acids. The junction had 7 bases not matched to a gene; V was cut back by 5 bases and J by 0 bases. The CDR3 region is CASSLTGAVSYEQYF. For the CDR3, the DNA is TGTGCCAGCAGTCTTACAGGGGCTGTCTCCTACGAGCAGTACTTC.

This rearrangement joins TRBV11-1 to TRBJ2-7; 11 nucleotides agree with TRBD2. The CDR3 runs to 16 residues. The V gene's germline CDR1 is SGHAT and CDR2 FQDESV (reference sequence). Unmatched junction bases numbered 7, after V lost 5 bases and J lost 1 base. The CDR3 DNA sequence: TGTGCCAGCAGCCGCTCCCCTAGCGGGGGGTCCTACGAGCAGTACTTC. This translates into CASSRSPSGGSYEQYF.

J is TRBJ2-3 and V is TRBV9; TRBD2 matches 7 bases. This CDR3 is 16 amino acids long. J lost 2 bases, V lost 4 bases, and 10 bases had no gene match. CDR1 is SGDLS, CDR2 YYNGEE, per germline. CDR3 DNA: TGTGCCAGCAGCCAGAGGGAGGGAACTTTCACAGATACGCAGTATTTT. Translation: CASSQREGTFTDTQYF.

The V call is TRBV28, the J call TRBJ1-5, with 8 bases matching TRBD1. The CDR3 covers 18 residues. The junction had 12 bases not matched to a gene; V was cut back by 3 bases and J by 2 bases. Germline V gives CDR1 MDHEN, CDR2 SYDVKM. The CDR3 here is CASSFRQGRNIRNQPQHF. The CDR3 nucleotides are TGTGCCAGCAGTTTTCGACAGGGGCGTAATATTCGCAATCAGCCCCAGCATTTT.

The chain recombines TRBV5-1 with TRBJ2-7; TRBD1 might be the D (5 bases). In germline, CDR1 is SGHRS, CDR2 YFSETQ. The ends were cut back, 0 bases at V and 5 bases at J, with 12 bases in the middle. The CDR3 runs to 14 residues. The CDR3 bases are TGCGCCAGCAGCTTGGGGGGCGAGAACAACGAGCAGTACTTC. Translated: CASSLGGENNEQYF.

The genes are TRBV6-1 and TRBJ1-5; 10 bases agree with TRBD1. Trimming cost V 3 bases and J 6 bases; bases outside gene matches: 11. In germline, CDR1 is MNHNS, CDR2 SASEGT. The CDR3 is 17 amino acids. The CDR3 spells CASSDDRGPAFAQPQHF. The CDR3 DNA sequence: TGTGCCAGCAGTGACGACAGGGGGCCGGCATTTGCTCAGCCCCAGCATTTT.

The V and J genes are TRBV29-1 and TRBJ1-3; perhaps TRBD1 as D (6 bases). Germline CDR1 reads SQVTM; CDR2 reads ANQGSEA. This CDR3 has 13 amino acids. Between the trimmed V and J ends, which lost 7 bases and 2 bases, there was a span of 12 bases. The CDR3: CSGGGQTGNTIYF. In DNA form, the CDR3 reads TGCAGCGGGGGGGGGCAAACTGGAAACACCATATATTTT.

The CDR3 reads CASSPSSPNEQYF. The CDR3, as DNA: TGTGCCAGCTCCCCCTCTAGTCCCAACGAGCAGTACTTC. V gene TRBV18 combines with J gene TRBJ2-7; D gene unclear. The V end was cut by 6 bases, the J end by 5 bases, with 14 bases between. CDR1 and CDR2 from the germline V gene are KGHSH and LQKENI. The CDR3 is 13 amino acids.

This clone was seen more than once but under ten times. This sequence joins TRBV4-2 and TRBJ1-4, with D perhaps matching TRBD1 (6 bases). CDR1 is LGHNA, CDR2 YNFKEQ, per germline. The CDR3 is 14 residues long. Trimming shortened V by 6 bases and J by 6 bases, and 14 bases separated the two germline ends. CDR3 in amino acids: CASSPGGRYEKLFF. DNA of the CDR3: TGTGCCAGCAGTCCGGGGGGCCGCTATGAAAAACTGTTTTTT.

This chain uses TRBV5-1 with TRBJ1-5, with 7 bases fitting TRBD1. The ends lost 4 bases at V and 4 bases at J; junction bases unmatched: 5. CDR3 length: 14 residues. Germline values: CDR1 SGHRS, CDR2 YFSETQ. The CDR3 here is CASSTEGQNQPQHF. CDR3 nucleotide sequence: TGCGCCAGCAGCACAGAGGGACAGAATCAGCCCCAGCATTTT. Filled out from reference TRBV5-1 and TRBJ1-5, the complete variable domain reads KAGVTQTPRYLIKTRGQQVTLSCSPISGHRSVSWYQQTPGQGLQFLFEYFSETQRNKGNFPGRFSGRQFSNSRSEMNVSTLELGDSALYLCASSTEGQNQPQHFGDGTRLSIL.

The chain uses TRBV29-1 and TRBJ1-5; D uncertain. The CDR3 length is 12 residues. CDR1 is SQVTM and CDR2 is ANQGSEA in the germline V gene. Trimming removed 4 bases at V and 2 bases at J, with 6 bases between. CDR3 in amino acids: CSVGGGNQPQHF. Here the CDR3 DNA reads TGCAGCGTTGGAGGAGGCAATCAGCCCCAGCATTTT.

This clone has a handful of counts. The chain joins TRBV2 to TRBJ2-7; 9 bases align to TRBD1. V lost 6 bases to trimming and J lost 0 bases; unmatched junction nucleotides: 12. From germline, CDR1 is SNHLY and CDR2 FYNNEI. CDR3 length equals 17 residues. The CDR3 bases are TGTGCCAGCAGCGCGGACAGGGGAACCCTTCGCTCCTACGAGCAGTACTTC. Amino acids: CASSADRGTLRSYEQYF.

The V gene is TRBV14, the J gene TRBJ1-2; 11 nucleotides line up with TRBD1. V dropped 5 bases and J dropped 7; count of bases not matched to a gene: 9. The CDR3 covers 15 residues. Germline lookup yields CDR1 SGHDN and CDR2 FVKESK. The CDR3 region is CASSRLTGQGVGYTF. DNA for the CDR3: TGTGCCAGCAGCAGACTGACGGGACAGGGGGTTGGCTACACCTTC.

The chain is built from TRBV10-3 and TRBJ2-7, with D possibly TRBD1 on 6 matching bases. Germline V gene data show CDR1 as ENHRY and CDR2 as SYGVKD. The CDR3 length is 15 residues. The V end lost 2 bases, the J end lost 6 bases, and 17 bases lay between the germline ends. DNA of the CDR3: TGTGCCATCAGTGAGATGGGGCAGGGGTTAGGCGAGCAGTACTTC. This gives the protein CAISEMGQGLGEQYF.

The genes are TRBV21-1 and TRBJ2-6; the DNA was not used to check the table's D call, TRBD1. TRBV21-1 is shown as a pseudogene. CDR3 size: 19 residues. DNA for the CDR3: TGTGCCAGCAGCCCCCGCCGGGACAGGGACGTTTCTGGGGCCAACGTCCTGACTTTC. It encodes CASSPRRDRDVSGANVLTF.

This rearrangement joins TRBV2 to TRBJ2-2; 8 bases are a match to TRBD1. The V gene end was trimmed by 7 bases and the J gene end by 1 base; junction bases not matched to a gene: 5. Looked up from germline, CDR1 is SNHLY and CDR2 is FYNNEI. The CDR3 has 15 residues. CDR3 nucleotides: TGTGCCAGCAATAAACAGGGGGGGAACACCGGGGAGCTGTTTTTT. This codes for CASNKQGGNTGELFF.

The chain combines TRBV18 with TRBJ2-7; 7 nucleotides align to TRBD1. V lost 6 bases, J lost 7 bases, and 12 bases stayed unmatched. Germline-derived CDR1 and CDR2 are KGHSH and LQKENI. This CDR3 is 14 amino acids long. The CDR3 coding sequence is TGTGCCAGCTCGCAGGAACAGGGGTTCCGGGAGCAGTACTTC. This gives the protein CASSQEQGFREQYF.

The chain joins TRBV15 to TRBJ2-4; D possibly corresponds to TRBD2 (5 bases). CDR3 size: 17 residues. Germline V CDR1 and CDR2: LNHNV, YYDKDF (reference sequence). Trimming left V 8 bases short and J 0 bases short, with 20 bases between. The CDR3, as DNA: TGTGCCACCGGGAGCAGGAAATCTTTTTCAGCCAAAAACATTCAGTACTTC. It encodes CATGSRKSFSAKNIQYF.

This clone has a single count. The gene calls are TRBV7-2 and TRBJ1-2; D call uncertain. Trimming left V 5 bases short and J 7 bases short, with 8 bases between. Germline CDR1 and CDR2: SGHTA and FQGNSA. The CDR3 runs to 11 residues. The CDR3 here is CASSPSAGYTF. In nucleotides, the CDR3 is TGTGCCAGCAGCCCGAGTGCTGGCTACACCTTC.

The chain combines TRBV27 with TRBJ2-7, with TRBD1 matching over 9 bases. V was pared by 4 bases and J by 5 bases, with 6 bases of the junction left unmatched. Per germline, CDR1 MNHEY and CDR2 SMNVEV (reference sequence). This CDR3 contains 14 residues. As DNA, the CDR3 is TGTGCCAGCAGTTCGGGGACAGGGATGGACGAGCAGTACTTC. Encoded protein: CASSSGTGMDEQYF.

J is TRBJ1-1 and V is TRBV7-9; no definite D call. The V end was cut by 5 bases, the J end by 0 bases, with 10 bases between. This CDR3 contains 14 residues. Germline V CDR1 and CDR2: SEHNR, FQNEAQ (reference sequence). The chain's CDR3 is CASSEEQLNTEAFF. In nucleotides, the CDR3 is TGTGCCAGCAGCGAAGAACAGCTGAACACTGAAGCTTTCTTT.